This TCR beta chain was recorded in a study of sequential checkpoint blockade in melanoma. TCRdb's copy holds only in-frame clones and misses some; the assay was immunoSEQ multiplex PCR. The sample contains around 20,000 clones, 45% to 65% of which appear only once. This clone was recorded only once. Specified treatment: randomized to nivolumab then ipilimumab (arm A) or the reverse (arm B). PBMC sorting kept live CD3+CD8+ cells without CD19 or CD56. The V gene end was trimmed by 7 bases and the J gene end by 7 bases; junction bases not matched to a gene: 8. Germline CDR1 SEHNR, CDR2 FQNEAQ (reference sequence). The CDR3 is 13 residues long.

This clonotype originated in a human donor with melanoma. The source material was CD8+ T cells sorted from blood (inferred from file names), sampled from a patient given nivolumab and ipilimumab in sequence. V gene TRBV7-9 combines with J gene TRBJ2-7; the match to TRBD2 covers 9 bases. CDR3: CASNDGLAQEQYF. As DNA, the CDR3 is TGTGCCAGCAACGACGGACTAGCGCAGGAGCAGTACTTC.